The present TCR beta chain was sequenced within a study of blood T cell repertoires in COVID-19. Study-wide background: Spain, Italy and the United States supplied samples that represented acute and convalescent COVID-19. The analysed material was cDNA or gDNA that came from T cells, B-cell-depleted T cells, or PBMCs.

In the original analysis: Amplification from reference gene primers served as the basis for estimated nucleated cell counts. Profiling relied on immunoSEQ multiplex PCR, and the TCRdb table lists in-frame clones only, not all of them. Clone size and the V and J calls come from that table; the DNA yielded D and trimming. The table shows roughly 330,000 clones, with roughly 90% occurring only once. This CDR3 contains 14 residues. Trimming cost V 5 bases and J 4 bases; bases outside gene matches: 3. Germline V gene sequence: CDR1 SGHNT, CDR2 YENEEA. This rearrangement joins TRBV11-3 to TRBJ2-1; 9 bases map to TRBD1. Sequencing was done on a sample of peripheral blood. This receptor was taken from a woman aged 50 to 60 with active or convalescent COVID-19. The CDR3 coding sequence is TGTGCCAGCAGCGTGGGACAGGGTTACAATGAGCAGTTCTTC. Translation gives CASSVGQGYNEQFF.